A selection of T cell receptor beta chains follows, all from one sample in a study of regulatory T cells in long-lasting Graves disease. Via MiXCR, TCRdb re-called the multiplex PCR reads, giving one row per CDR3 protein. The sample records some 490,000 distinct CDR3 sequences, around 12% being singletons. The sample also formed part of further work on T cells in Graves' hyperthyroidism and ophthalmopathy.

The sample in question was peripheral blood mononuclear cells (PBMCs), obtained at new diagnosis, from a patient treated with antithyroid drugs. These receptors originate from a woman in her 30s with Graves disease. Both conserved end residues are part of each CDR3. The order of the fields is J gene, clone size, D gene, V gene, CDR3 protein, CDR3 DNA. A D gene is named only where the DNA matches it firmly. Expanded clones get a size class; other rows say once, few or many, or leave the size out.

J: TRBJ2-1; size: few; D: NA; V: TRBV7-9; CDR3: CASSFQTRYNEQFF; DNA: TGTGCCAGCAGCTTCCAGACTAGATACAATGAGCAGTTCTTC
J: TRBJ2-5; size: few; D: TRBD2; V: TRBV6-2/TRBV6-3; CDR3: CASALAGGQETQYF; DNA: TGTGCCAGCGCACTAGCGGGAGGACAAGAGACCCAGTACTTC
J: TRBJ2-2; size: many; D: TRBD2; V: TRBV2; CDR3: CASSETSGRNTGELFF; DNA: TGTGCCAGCAGTGAGACTAGCGGACGTAACACCGGGGAGCTGTTTTTT
J: TRBJ2-6; size: NA; D: TRBD1; V: TRBV29-1; CDR3: CSVENEPTGVGSGANVLTF; DNA: TGCAGCGTTGAAAACGAACCAACAGGGGTGGGCTCTGGGGCCAACGTCCTGACTTTC
J: TRBJ2-1; size: many; D: TRBD2; V: TRBV12-3/TRBV12-4; CDR3: CASSFSGRAGNEQFF; DNA: TGTGCCAGCAGTTTTAGCGGGAGGGCCGGTAATGAGCAGTTCTTC
J: TRBJ2-1; size: many; D: TRBD2; V: TRBV2; CDR3: CASRREHYNEQFF; DNA: TGTGCCAGCAGGCGGGAGCACTACAATGAGCAGTTCTTC
J: TRBJ1-6; size: few; D: TRBD1; V: TRBV27; CDR3: CASTNRGYNSPLHF; DNA: TGTGCCAGCACGAACAGGGGTTATAATTCACCCCTCCACTTT
J: TRBJ1-4; size: many; D: NA; V: TRBV7-2; CDR3: CASSLGRTEGKLFF; DNA: TGTGCCAGCAGCTTAGGACGAACAGAGGGAAAACTGTTTTTT
J: TRBJ2-7; size: many; D: NA; V: TRBV7-9; CDR3: CASSPAVGSYEQYF; DNA: TGTGCCAGCAGCCCCGCGGTCGGTTCCTACGAGCAGTACTTC
J: TRBJ2-7; size: many; D: NA; V: TRBV5-1; CDR3: CASSPGRSYEQYF; DNA: TGTGCCAGCAGCCCGGGACGGAGCTACGAGCAGTACTTC
J: TRBJ1-2; size: NA; D: NA; V: TRBV7-9; CDR3: CASSYRDTYGYTF; DNA: TGTGCCAGCAGCTACCGGGACACCTATGGCTACACCTTC
J: TRBJ1-4; size: NA; D: TRBD1; V: TRBV19; CDR3: CASSTGQGWEKLFF; DNA: TGTGCCAGTAGTACCGGACAGGGATGGGAAAAACTGTTTTTT
J: TRBJ2-1; size: NA; D: TRBD2; V: TRBV19; CDR3: CASSIRSSGYNEQFF; DNA: TGTGCCAGTAGTATAAGGTCTAGCGGTTACAATGAGCAGTTCTTC